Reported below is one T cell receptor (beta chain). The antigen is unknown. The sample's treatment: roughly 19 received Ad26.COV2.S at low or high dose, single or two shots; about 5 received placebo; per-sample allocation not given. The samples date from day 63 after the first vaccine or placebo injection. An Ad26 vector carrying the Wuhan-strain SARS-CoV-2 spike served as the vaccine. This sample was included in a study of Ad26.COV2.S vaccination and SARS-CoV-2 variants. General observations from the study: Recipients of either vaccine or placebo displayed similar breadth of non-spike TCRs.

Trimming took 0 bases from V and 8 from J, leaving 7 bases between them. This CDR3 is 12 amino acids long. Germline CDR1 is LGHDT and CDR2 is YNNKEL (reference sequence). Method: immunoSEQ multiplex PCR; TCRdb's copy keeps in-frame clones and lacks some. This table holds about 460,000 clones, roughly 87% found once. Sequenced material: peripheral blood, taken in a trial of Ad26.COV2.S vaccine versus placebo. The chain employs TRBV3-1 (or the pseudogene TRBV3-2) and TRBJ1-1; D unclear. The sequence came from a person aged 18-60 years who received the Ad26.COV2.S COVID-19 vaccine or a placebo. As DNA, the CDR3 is TGTGCCAGCAGCCAAGATATTAGGGAAGCTTTCTTT. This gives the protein CASSQDIREAFF.